This T cell receptor (beta chain) was identified in a study of T cell repertoires in cytomegalovirus infection. Overall study findings and caveats: The response measured ex vivo was dominated by TCR beta clonotypes (HLA-C-restricted and CMV-specific). The cumulative frequency of public TCR beta families identified carriers of CMV plus the relevant HLA.

Turning to this clonotype: Its matching antigen is unknown.

The CDR3 length is 12 residues. Trimming pared 2 bases from V and 5 bases from J, leaving 7 bases between. Per germline, CDR1 MDHEN and CDR2 SYDVKM. TCRdb re-derived calls from the reads in MiXCR, one entry per CDR3 protein. The repertoire holds hundreds of thousands of distinct CDR3 sequences, with more than 8% as singletons. This receptor was taken from a human donor in good health (CMV status not recorded). Some clones in this sample may be carry-over from other donors' samples. V is TRBV28 and J is TRBJ2-7, with no clear D. Sequenced input: PBMCs. CDR3 in DNA: TGTGCCAGCAGTTTAACTTTCAACGAGCAGTACTTC. Protein product: CASSLTFNEQYF.